This TCR beta chain was recovered during a study of shared T cell receptors in the human thymus. The CDR3 is 16 amino acids. V was shortened by 7 bases and J by 3 bases, with 20 bases between the two germline ends. CDR1 is MGHDK, CDR2 SYGVNS, per germline. Sequenced by immunoSEQ multiplex PCR; TCRdb stores in-frame clones only, minus some. Of 500,000 to 750,000 clones listed, 88% were seen once; the top ten hold about 0.01%. These data were likewise used in another study, on human thymus T cells. That source notes: Donation came from healthy Finnish infants having corrective surgery for congenital heart defects.

What was sequenced was thymocytes. V is TRBV25-1 and J is TRBJ2-3, with D maybe TRBD2 (5 bases). This clonotype originated in a boy less than two years old with a congenital heart defect. DNA for the CDR3: TGTGCCAGCAAGGGCGTAACACCAACGGGGACAGATACGCAGTATTTT. Its protein is CASKGVTPTGTDTQYF.